These 7 T cell receptor beta chains share one sample of origin, sequenced in a study of cytomegalovirus exposure and HLA in healthy donors. Clones were read by immunoSEQ multiplex PCR, and TCRdb kept only the in-frame ones, dropping some. The sample consists of 55,000 to 65,000 clones, around nine tenths of them appearing once. Sequencing was performed on PBMCs. These receptors all come from a man younger than 35 in good health and CMV-seronegative.

V is TRBV10-2 and J is TRBJ2-7, with TRBD2 matching 11 bases. The V gene end was trimmed by 2 bases and the J gene end by 2 bases; junction bases not matched to a gene: 5. CDR1 is WSHSY, CDR2 SAAADI, per germline. This CDR3 comprises 16 residues. CDR3 region: CASSERLAGGPYEQYF. The DNA of the CDR3 is TGCGCCAGCAGTGAGAGGCTAGCGGGAGGTCCCTACGAGCAGTACTTC.

The V and J genes are TRBV7-2 and TRBJ2-7; TRBD2 matches 11 bases. The CDR3 has 18 amino acids. Germline values: CDR1 SGHTA, CDR2 FQGNSA. After removal of 2 bases from V and 2 bases from J, the junction contained 11 bases not matched to a gene. Here the CDR3 reads CASSLISPLGLAAYEQYF. The CDR3 nucleotides are TGTGCCAGCAGCTTAATCTCTCCTCTGGGACTAGCGGCCTACGAGCAGTACTTC.

In this sample, this clone turned up a few times. In DNA form, the CDR3 reads TGTGCCAGTAGTAGGCCCGGACAGACCTATGGCTACACCTTC. It codes for CASSRPGQTYGYTF. The V call is TRBV19, the J call TRBJ1-2; the D gene is possibly TRBD1 (6 bases). This CDR3 contains 14 residues. V was pared by 4 bases and J by 4 bases, with 13 bases between. Germline assignment: CDR1 LNHDA and CDR2 SQIVND (reference sequence).

V and J are TRBV14 and TRBJ2-3; D is ambiguous. The CDR3 loop spans 14 amino acids. CDR1 and CDR2 from the germline V gene are SGHDN and FVKESK. V was shortened by 1 base and J by 3 bases, with 8 bases between the two germline ends. CDR3 nucleotide sequence: TGTGCCAGCAGCCAAGTAACTGAGACAGATACGCAGTATTTT. This sequence encodes CASSQVTETDTQYF.

V is TRBV6-5 and J is TRBJ1-1; D is unresolved. CDR3 length: 14 amino acids. V dropped 4 bases and J dropped 4 bases, with 13 bases sitting between them. Germline V gene lookup returns CDR1 MNHEY and CDR2 SVGAGI. The CDR3 is CASSSTGMPTEAFF. The CDR3 DNA is TGTGCCAGCAGTTCGACGGGAATGCCCACTGAAGCTTTCTTT.

The rearrangement joins TRBV6-5 to TRBJ2-1; D gene ambiguous. V shed 5 bases and J shed 5 bases, with 16 bases lying between them. The CDR3 runs 15 residues. Germline loops: CDR1 MNHEY, CDR2 SVGAGI. CDR3 DNA sequence: TGTGCCAGCAGTACCACCTACTCCGGTGACAATGAGCAGTTCTTC. It is translated as CASSTTYSGDNEQFF.

This clone was observed a single time. The CDR3 sequence: CASSQELTSGYNEQFF. The CDR3 nucleotides read TGCGCCAGCAGCCAAGAGTTGACTAGCGGGTACAATGAGCAGTTCTTC. The chain employs TRBV4-3 and TRBJ2-1, with 10 nucleotides matching TRBD2. CDR3 length: 16 amino acids. CDR1 and CDR2 from the germline V gene are LGHNA and YSLEER. The V gene end was trimmed by 0 bases and the J gene end by 4 bases; junction bases not matched to a gene: 3.